The rows below give T cell receptor beta chains drawn from one sample of a study of response to subunit inactivated influenza vaccine. In TCRdb, the RT-PCR reads were re-called with MiXCR into one record per CDR3 protein. The table has some 540,000 distinct CDR3 sequences, around a quarter seen once; the top ten hold about 2.8%. The same specimen was also included in a second study, on T cells expressing NK-cell markers.

Sequenced material: CD4+ T cells sorted from PBMCs, taken 11 to 12 days after vaccination. These receptors came from a man aged 45-65 years who received an inactivated influenza vaccine. Each CDR3 is given with its conserved first and last residue. Each record gives: clone size, D gene, V gene, J gene, CDR3 DNA, CDR3 protein. The D gene is left open where the match is weak. Size is omitted from some rows. Given values are once, few, many or a class for expanded clones.

>-|TRBD1|TRBV4-3|TRBJ1-2
TGCGCCAGCAGCCAAGCCGGGACAGGGGGATCAGCCACCTATGGCTACACCTTC
CASSQAGTGGSATYGYTF
>many|-|TRBV5-1|TRBJ2-2
TGCGCCAGCAGCTTGGGGGGCACCGGGGAGCTGTTTTTT
CASSLGGTGELFF
>-|-|TRBV11-2|TRBJ2-7
TGTGCCAGCAGCTCAACTTGGGGGGAGCAGTACTTC
CASSSTWGEQYF
>-|-|TRBV5-6|TRBJ2-3
TGTGCCAGCAGCTTGACGTACAGGGCCCGCACAGATACGCAGTATTTT
CASSLTYRARTDTQYF
>many|TRBD2|TRBV9|TRBJ2-1
TGTGCCAGCAGTAGCCTCCCCGGGACTAGCGGGAGGTATGAGCAGTTCTTC
CASSSLPGTSGRYEQFF
>-|TRBD1|TRBV3-1|TRBJ2-5
TGTGCCAGCAGCCAAGGTGTTGCAGGGGGAGAGACCCAGTACTTC
CASSQGVAGGETQYF
>-|-|TRBV2|TRBJ1-1
TGTGCCAGCCGGCTGATAGAGAACACTGAAGCTTTCTTT
CASRLIENTEAFF
>-|-|TRBV19|TRBJ2-1
TGTGCCAGTAGTTTGGCGGGCCCTAATGAGCAGTTCTTC
CASSLAGPNEQFF
>-|TRBD2|TRBV28|TRBJ2-4
TGTGCCAGCAGTCGCACTGGGGGGGATTACGTTCAGTACTTC
CASSRTGGDYVQYF
>few|-|TRBV28|TRBJ1-2
TGTGCCAGCGGCTCAGCAGGGAGCTCAAATGGCTACACCTTC
CASGSAGSSNGYTF
>-|-|TRBV27|TRBJ2-3
TGTGCCAGCGGCAGGGGGGTTGCCACAGATACGCAGTATTTT
CASGRGVATDTQYF
>-|TRBD2|TRBV20-1|TRBJ2-3
TGCAGTGCTAGCGAGCCAATTAGCGGGGGAGATACGCAGTATTTT
CSASEPISGGDTQYF